This T cell receptor (beta chain) was found in a study of radiation and T cells in renal cell carcinoma. The sample's time point: baseline pretreatment blood. Noted treatment: 15 Gy SBRT to primary tumor, nephrectomy 4 weeks later. This CDR3 comprises 15 residues. Trimming removed 6 bases from V and 2 bases from J, with 14 bases in between. Germline V gene sequence: CDR1 ENHRY, CDR2 SYGVKD. Libraries were prepared by immunoSEQ multiplex PCR; TCRdb keeps only in-frame clonotypes and omits some of them. The sample has 150,000 or so clones; 88% are singletons. This receptor was obtained from a woman in her 70s with renal cell carcinoma. Here the sequenced sample was blood, taken from a patient whose treatment included radiotherapy and nephrectomy. V gene TRBV10-3 combines with J gene TRBJ2-1; D is possibly TRBD1 (6 bases). The CDR3 here is CAIRSQGSPYNEQFF. Written as DNA, the CDR3 is TGTGCCATCAGGAGCCAGGGGTCCCCCTACAATGAGCAGTTCTTC.